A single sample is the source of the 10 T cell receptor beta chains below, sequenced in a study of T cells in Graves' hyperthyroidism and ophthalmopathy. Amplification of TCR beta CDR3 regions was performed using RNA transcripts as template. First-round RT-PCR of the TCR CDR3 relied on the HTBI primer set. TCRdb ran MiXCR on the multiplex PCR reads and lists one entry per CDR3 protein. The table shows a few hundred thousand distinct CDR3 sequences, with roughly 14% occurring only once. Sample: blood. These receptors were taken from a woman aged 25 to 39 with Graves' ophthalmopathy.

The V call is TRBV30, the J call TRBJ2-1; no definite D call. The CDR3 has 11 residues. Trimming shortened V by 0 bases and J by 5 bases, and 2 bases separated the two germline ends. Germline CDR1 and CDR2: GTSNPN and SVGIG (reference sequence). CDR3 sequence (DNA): TGTGCCTGGAGTGTCCACAATGAGCAGTTCTTC. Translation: CAWSVHNEQFF.

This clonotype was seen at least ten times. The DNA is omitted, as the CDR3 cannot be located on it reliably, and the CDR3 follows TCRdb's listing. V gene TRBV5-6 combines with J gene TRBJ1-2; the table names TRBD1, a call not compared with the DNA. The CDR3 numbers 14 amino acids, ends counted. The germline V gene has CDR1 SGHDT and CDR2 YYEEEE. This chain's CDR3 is CASSFGSGGISYTF.

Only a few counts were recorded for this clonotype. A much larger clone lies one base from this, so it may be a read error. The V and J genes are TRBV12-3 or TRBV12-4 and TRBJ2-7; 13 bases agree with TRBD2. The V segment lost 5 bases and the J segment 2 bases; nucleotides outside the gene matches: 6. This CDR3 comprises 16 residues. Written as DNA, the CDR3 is TGTGCCAGCAGTCACGGACTAGCGGGGGCGCCCTACGAGCAGTACTTC. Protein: CASSHGLAGAPYEQYF.

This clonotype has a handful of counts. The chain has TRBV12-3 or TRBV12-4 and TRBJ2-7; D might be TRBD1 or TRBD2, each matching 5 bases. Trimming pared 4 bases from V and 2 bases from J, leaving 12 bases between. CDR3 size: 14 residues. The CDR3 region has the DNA TGTGCCAGCAGTTACGGGGACGGACCCTACGAGCAGTACTTC. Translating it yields CASSYGDGPYEQYF.

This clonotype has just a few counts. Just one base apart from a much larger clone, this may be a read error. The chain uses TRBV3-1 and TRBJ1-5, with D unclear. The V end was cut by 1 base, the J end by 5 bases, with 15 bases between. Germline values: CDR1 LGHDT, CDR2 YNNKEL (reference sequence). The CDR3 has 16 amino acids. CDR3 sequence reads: CASSQGRSGFDQPQHF. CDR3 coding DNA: TGTGCCAGCAGCCAAGGTCGCTCGGGGTTCGATCAGCCCCAGCATTTT.

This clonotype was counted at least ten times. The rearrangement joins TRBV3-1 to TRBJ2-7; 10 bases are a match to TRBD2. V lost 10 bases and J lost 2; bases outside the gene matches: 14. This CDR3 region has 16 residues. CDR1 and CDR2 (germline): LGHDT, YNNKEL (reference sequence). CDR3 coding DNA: TGTGCCACGGAGCGGGGGGGCGATTCCAACGCCTACGAGCAGTACTTC. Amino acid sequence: CATERGGDSNAYEQYF.

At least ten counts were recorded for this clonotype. CDR3 in amino acids: CASSFVSKGGLAVVGTDTQYF. The CDR3 bases are TGTGCCAGCAGCTTTGTTTCGAAAGGTGGACTAGCGGTGGTGGGAACAGATACGCAGTATTTT. The rearrangement uses TRBV7-2 and TRBJ2-3; 10 bases agree with TRBD2. In germline, CDR1 is SGHTA, CDR2 FQGNSA. CDR3 size: 21 residues. The V and J ends lost 3 bases and 3 bases, in that order; junction bases with no gene match: 21.

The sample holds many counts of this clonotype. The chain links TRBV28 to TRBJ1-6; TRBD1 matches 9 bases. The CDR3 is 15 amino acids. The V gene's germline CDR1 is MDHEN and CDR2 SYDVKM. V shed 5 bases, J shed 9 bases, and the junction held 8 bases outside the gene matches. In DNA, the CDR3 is TGTGCCAGCAGTCCCGGGACAGGGCCAGGTTCACCCCTCCACTTT. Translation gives CASSPGTGPGSPLHF.

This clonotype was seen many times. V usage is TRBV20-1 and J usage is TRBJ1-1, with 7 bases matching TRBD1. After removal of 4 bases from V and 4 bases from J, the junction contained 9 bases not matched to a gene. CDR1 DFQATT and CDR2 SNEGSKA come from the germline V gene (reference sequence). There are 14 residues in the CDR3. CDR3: CSAILRGGGTEAFF. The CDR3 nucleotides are TGCAGTGCTATCCTTAGAGGGGGCGGCACTGAAGCTTTCTTT.

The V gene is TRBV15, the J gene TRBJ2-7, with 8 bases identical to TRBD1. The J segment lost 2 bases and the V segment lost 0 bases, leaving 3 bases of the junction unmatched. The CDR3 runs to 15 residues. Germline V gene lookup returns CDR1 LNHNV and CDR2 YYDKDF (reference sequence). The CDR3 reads CATSREETGAYEQYF. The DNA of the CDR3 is TGTGCCACCAGCAGAGAAGAGACAGGGGCCTACGAGCAGTACTTC.